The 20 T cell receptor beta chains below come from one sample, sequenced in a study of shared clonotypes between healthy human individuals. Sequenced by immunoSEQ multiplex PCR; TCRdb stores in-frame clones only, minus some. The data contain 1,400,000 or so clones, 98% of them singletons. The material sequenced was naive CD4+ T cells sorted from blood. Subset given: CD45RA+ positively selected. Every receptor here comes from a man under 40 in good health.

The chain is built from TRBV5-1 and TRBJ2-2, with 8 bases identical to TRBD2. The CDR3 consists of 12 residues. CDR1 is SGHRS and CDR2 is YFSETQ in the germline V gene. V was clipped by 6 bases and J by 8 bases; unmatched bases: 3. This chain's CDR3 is CASTKREGELFF. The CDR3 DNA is TGCGCCAGCACTAAGCGGGAGGGGGAGCTGTTTTTT.

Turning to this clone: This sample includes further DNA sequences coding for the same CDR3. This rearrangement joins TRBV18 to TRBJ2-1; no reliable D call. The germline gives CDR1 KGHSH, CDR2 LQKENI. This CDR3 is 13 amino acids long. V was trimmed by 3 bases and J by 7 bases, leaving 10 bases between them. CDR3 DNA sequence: TGTGCCAGCTCACCCCCCGGTAGGAATGAGCAGTTCTTC. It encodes CASSPPGRNEQFF.

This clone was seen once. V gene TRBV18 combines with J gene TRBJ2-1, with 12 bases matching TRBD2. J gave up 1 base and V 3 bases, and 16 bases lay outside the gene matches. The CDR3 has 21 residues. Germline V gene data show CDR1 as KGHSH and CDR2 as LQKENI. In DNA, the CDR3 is TGTGCCAGCTCACCTGGTTGGGGACTAGCGGGTACTAATAAATCCTACAATGAGCAGTTCTTC. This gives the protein CASSPGWGLAGTNKSYNEQFF.

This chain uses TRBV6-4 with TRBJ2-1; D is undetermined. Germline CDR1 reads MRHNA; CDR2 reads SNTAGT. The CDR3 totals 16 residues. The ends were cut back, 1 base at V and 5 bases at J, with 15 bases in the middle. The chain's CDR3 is CASSDLGGGTDNEQFF. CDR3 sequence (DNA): TGTGCCAGCAGTGACTTAGGTGGCGGCACGGACAATGAGCAGTTCTTC.

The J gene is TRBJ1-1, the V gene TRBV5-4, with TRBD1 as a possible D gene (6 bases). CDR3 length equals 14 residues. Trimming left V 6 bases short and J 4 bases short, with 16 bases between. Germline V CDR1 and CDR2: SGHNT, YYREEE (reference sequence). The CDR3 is CASTPGRGGTEAFF. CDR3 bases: TGTGCCAGCACCCCCGGAAGAGGGGGCACTGAAGCTTTCTTT.

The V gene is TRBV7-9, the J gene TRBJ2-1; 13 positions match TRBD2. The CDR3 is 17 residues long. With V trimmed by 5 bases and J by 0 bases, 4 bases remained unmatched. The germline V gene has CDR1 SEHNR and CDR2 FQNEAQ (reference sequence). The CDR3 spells CASSLGTSGTSYNEQFF. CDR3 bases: TGTGCCAGCAGCCTAGGGACTAGCGGGACCTCCTACAATGAGCAGTTCTTC.

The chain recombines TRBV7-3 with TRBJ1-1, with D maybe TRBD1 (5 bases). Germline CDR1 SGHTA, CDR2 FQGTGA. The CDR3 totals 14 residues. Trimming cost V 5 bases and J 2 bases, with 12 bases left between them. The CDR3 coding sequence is TGTGCCAGCAGCCGCTCAGGGATTAACACTGAAGCTTTCTTT. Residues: CASSRSGINTEAFF.

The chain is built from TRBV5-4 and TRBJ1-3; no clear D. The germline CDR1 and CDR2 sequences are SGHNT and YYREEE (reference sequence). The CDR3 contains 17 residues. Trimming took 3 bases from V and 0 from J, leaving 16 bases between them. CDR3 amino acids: CASSWGGGSDSGNTIYF. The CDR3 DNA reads TGTGCCAGCAGCTGGGGAGGAGGGTCGGACTCTGGAAACACCATATATTTT.

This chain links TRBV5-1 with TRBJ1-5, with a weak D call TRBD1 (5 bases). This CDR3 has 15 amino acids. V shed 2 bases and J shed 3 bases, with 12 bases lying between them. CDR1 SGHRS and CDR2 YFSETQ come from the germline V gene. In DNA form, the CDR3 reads TGCGCCAGCAGCTTCGGGACCCAACTCAATCAGCCCCAGCATTTT. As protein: CASSFGTQLNQPQHF.

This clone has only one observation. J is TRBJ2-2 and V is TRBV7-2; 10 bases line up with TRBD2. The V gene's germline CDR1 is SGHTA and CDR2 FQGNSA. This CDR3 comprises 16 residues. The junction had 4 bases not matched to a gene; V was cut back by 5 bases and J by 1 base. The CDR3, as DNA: TGTGCCAGCAGCCCTTGGACTAGCGGGAACACCGGGGAGCTGTTTTTT. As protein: CASSPWTSGNTGELFF. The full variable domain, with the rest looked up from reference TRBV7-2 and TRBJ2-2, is GAGVSQSPSNKVTEKGKDVELRCDPISGHTALYWYRQSLGQGLEFLIYFQGNSAPDKSGLPSDRFSAERTGGSVSTLTIQRTQQEDSAVYLCASSPWTSGNTGELFFGEGSRLTVL.

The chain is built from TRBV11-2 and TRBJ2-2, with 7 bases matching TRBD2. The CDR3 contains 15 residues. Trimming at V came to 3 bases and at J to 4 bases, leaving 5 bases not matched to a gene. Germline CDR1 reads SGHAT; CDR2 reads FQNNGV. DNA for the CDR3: TGTGCCAGCAGCTTGCCGACTAGCAGCACCGGGGAGCTGTTTTTT. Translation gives CASSLPTSSTGELFF.

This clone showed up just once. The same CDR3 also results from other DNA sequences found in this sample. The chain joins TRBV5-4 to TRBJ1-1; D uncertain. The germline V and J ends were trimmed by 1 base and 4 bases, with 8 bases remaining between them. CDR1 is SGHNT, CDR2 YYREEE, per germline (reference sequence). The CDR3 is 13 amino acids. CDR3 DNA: TGTGCCAGCAGCTTGCGGGGTGGCACTGAAGCTTTCTTT. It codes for CASSLRGGTEAFF.

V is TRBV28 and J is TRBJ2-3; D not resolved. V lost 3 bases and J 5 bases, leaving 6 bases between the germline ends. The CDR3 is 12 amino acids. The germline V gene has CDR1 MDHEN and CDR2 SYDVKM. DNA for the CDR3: TGTGCCAGCAGTTTGGCGGTAGATACGCAGTATTTT. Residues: CASSLAVDTQYF.

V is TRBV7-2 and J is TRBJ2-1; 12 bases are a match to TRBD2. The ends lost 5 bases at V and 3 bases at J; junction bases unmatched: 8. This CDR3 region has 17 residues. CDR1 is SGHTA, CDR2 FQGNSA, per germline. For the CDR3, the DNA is TGTGCCAGCAGCCTCAGGCTAGCGGGAGGGCTCTACAATGAGCAGTTCTTC. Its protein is CASSLRLAGGLYNEQFF. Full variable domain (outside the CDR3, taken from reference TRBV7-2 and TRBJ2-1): GAGVSQSPSNKVTEKGKDVELRCDPISGHTALYWYRQSLGQGLEFLIYFQGNSAPDKSGLPSDRFSAERTGGSVSTLTIQRTQQEDSAVYLCASSLRLAGGLYNEQFFGPGTRLTVL.

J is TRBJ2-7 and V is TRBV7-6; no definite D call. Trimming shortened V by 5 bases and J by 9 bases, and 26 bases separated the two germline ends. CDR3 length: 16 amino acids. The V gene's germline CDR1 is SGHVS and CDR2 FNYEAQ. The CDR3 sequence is CASSPVATTTYAGQYF. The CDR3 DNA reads TGTGCCAGCAGCCCCGTGGCAACCACTACCTACGCCGGGCAGTACTTC.

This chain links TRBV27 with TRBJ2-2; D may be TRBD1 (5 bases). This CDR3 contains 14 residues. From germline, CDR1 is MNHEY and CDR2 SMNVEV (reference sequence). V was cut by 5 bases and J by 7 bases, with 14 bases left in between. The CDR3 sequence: CASSPGWGGGELFF. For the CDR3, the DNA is TGTGCCAGCAGTCCAGGTTGGGGCGGCGGGGAGCTGTTTTTT.

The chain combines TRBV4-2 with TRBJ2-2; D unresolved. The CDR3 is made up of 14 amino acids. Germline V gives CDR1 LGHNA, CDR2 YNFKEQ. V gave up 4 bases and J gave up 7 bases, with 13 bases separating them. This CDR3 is CASSPDRGHGELFF. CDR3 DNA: TGTGCCAGCAGCCCAGATAGAGGCCACGGGGAGCTGTTTTTT.

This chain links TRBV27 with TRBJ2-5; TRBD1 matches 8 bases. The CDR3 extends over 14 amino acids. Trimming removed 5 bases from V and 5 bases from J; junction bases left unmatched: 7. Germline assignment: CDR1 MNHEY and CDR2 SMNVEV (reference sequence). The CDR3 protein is CASSGQGILETQYF. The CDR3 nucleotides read TGTGCCAGCAGTGGACAGGGTATTCTGGAGACCCAGTACTTC.

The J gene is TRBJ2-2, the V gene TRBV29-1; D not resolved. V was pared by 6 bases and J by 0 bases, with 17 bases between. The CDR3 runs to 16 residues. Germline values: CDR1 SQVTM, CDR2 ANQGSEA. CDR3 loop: CSVKISGPTNTGELFF. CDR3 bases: TGCAGCGTCAAGATCTCGGGTCCGACGAACACCGGGGAGCTGTTTTTT.

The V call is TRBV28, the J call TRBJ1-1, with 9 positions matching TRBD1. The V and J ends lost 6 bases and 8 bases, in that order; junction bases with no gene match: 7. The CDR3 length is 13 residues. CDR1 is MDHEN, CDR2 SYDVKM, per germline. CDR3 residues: CASRRDRVGEAFF. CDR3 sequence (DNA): TGTGCCAGCAGACGGGACAGGGTAGGAGAAGCTTTCTTT.